These T cell receptor beta chains were read from a single sample in a study of cytomegalovirus exposure and HLA in healthy donors. Using immunoSEQ multiplex PCR, the repertoire was profiled, and TCRdb retains in-frame clones only, with some absent. The sample lists over 120,000 clones, 70% occurring once. Material for sequencing was PBMCs. These receptors came from a woman aged 55 to 70 in good health and CMV-seropositive. Each CDR3 is given with its conserved first and last residue. Fields, in order: clone size, CDR3 length, J gene, V gene, D gene, CDR3 DNA, CDR3 protein. A D gene is named only where the DNA matches it firmly. Some rows mark clone size as missing; the rest say once, few, many or name a class of expanded clone.

>-|14|TRBJ1-2|TRBV7-2|-
TGTGCCAGCAGCTTAGCCTCCAACAATCGAGGCTACACCTTC
CASSLASNNRGYTF
>-|16|TRBJ2-1|TRBV7-9|TRBD2
TGTGCCAGCAGCACCTGGGGAGGGACCCTTTACGATGAGCAGTTCTTC
CASSTWGGTLYDEQFF
>once|11|TRBJ2-1|TRBV11-3|TRBD2
TGTGCCCGGACTAGGGGCAATGAGCAGTTCTTC
CARTRGNEQFF
>-|16|TRBJ2-7|TRBV5-4|TRBD1
TGTGCCAGCGGATTGTCAGGGACAGGAACCTCCTACGAGCAGTACTTC
CASGLSGTGTSYEQYF
>once|15|TRBJ1-4|TRBV5-1|-
TGCGCCAGCAGCGAACCGGGACTGTCCGCTGAAATGTTGGTCTTT
CASSEPGLSAEMLVF
>-|16|TRBJ2-5|TRBV4-1|TRBD2
TGCGCCAGCAGCCCATCCCACGGGGGGGTGCAAGAGACCCAGTACTTC
CASSPSHGGVQETQYF
>-|14|TRBJ1-1|TRBV6-5|-
TGTGCCAGCAGAGAGTGGGGGGATCACACTGAAGCTTTCTTT
CASREWGDHTEAFF
>-|13|TRBJ1-1|TRBV18|TRBD1
TGTGCCAGCGCACAGGGGCCGAACACTGAAGCTTTCTTT
CASAQGPNTEAFF
>-|16|TRBJ1-1|TRBV7-9|TRBD1
TGTGCCAGCAGCCCTGGACAGGCCGGCATGAACACTGAAGCTTTCTTT
CASSPGQAGMNTEAFF
>-|14|TRBJ2-2|TRBV7-6|-
TGTGCCAGCAGCTTAGTACAGGGCACCGGGGAGCTGTTTTTT
CASSLVQGTGELFF
>-|13|TRBJ1-5|TRBV5-8|-
TGTGCCAGCAGCTTGGACAAAAATCAGCCCCAGCATTTT
CASSLDKNQPQHF
>-|16|TRBJ2-7|TRBV4-1|-
TGCGCCAGCAGCCCATCTTCCGGGACTGCCTTTTACGAGCAGTACTTC
CASSPSSGTAFYEQYF
>-|18|TRBJ2-2|TRBV10-1|-
TGCGCCAGCAGTGAACTTAGTGCAGGGGGGAAGAACACCGGGGAGCTGTTTTTT
CASSELSAGGKNTGELFF
>-|15|TRBJ2-3|TRBV10-1|-
TGCGCCACCATAGACCCTGGACTAAGCACAGATACGCAGTATTTT
CATIDPGLSTDTQYF
>-|13|TRBJ2-1|TRBV7-9|TRBD1
TGTGCCAGCAGCTTGGGGACAGTTAATGAGCAGTTCTTC
CASSLGTVNEQFF
>-|15|TRBJ1-1|TRBV2|TRBD1
TGTGCCAGCAACCCTACCCCCAGGGGGTACACTGAAGCTTTCTTT
CASNPTPRGYTEAFF
>few|13|TRBJ2-5|TRBV7-9|-
TGTGCCAGCAGCCTAGGGACTGGAAAGACCCAGTACTTC
CASSLGTGKTQYF
>few|15|TRBJ1-4|TRBV2|TRBD1
TGTGCCAGCAGTGAAGGGACAGGGTTGTATGAAAAACTGTTTTTT
CASSEGTGLYEKLFF
>-|17|TRBJ2-3|TRBV19|TRBD2
TGTGCCAGTAGTATTTGGACTAGCGGGAATGGGGCAGATACGCAGTATTTT
CASSIWTSGNGADTQYF
>-|16|TRBJ1-5|TRBV28|TRBD1
TGTGCCAGCAGGGGAGGACAGGGACCTCTCAATCAGCCCCAGCATTTT
CASRGGQGPLNQPQHF
>-|16|TRBJ2-7|TRBV7-8|TRBD1
TGTGCCAGCAGCTTAGGCGCGGGACAGGGTCGGTACGAGCAGTACTTC
CASSLGAGQGRYEQYF
>-|15|TRBJ2-3|TRBV9|-
TGTGCCAGCAGCCCCGAAAGCCGGGTAGGAGATACGCAGTATTTT
CASSPESRVGDTQYF
>-|21|TRBJ1-5|TRBV28|TRBD1
TGTGCCAGCAGAGGACCCCCAAGGGGGACAGGGGGACGCGATAGCAATCAGCCCCAGCATTTT
CASRGPPRGTGGRDSNQPQHF
>-|15|TRBJ2-3|TRBV11-3|-
TGTGCCAGCAGCTTAGTAGGGAGCAGCACAGATACGCAGTATTTT
CASSLVGSSTDTQYF
>-|17|TRBJ1-3|TRBV18|-
TGTGCCAGCTCACCCCGGGAACAGAGGCTCTCTGGAAACACCATATATTTT
CASSPREQRLSGNTIYF
>-|16|TRBJ2-2|TRBV9|-
TGTGCCAGCAGCGTAAGAGGGGGATCGAACACCGGGGAGCTGTTTTTT
CASSVRGGSNTGELFF
>once|15|TRBJ2-1|TRBV27|TRBD1
TGTGCCAGCAGGGGCACAGCGACAGGGGGCTATGAGCAGTTCTTC
CASRGTATGGYEQFF
>-|14|TRBJ1-5|TRBV10-3|-
TGTGCCATCAGTGACAGTGCAGGTAATCAGCCCCAGCATTTT
CAISDSAGNQPQHF
>-|12|TRBJ1-1|TRBV5-1|-
TGCGCCAGCAGCTTGCCGGGGACTGAAGCTTTCTTT
CASSLPGTEAFF
>-|12|TRBJ1-5|TRBV28|-
TGTGCCAGCAGTTTATCCACGGGATCTCTAAGTTTT
CASSLSTGSLSF
>few|14|TRBJ1-5|TRBV28|-
TGTGCCAGCAAATTAGGGGGGGGCGGTCAGCCCCAGCATTTT
CASKLGGGGQPQHF
>-|13|TRBJ1-1|TRBV18|-
TGTGCCAGCTCACCTCAGGACTCAACTGAAGCTTTCTTT
CASSPQDSTEAFF
>-|12|TRBJ2-7|TRBV6-6|TRBD2
TGTGCCACAGCGGGACTACCCTACGAGCAGTACTTC
CATAGLPYEQYF
>-|15|TRBJ2-3|TRBV6-5|TRBD2
TGTGCCAGCAGTTACTCGAGCCTAGCGGGAGGTTACTTGGATTTT
CASSYSSLAGGYLDF
>-|16|TRBJ2-3|TRBV5-6|TRBD2
TGTGCCAGCAGCAACCTAGCGGGGCGCTACACAGATACGCAGTATTTT
CASSNLAGRYTDTQYF
>-|14|TRBJ2-5|TRBV7-9|-
TGTGCCAGCAGCCCACGCTCGAGTCCGGAGACCCAGTACTTC
CASSPRSSPETQYF
>-|18|TRBJ2-7|TRBV7-2|TRBD2
TGTGCCAGCAGCCTCTCCTTCTACGGCGGGAGTACGACCTACGAGCAGTACTTC
CASSLSFYGGSTTYEQYF
>-|13|TRBJ1-1|TRBV23-1|-
TGCGCCAGCAGGGCGAGGGGGGGCACTGAAGCTTTCTTT
CASRARGGTEAFF
>few|16|TRBJ2-7|TRBV10-3|-
TGTGCCATCAGTGAGTCGGGGGGCGGGAGTAACTACGAGCAGTACTTC
CAISESGGGSNYEQYF